The rows below give T cell receptor beta chains drawn from one sample of a study of CD8 T cells in Susac syndrome. TCRdb redid the calling of the immunoSEQ multiplex PCR reads with MiXCR, one entry per CDR3 protein. The data show around 130,000 distinct CDR3 sequences, around 91% seen once. Sequencing input: CD8+ T cells from PBMCs. The receptors shown here come from a human donor with multiple sclerosis. Each CDR3 is given with its conserved first and last residue. A D gene is named only where the DNA matches it firmly. The listing skips clone size in some rows; elsewhere it reads once, few, many or a size class.

j_gene,v_gene,d_gene,abundance,CDR3nt,CDR3aa
TRBJ2-1,TRBV4-2,TRBD2,once,TGTGCCAGCAGCCAGGACCCGGGACTAGCGGGATCGAGCTCCTACAATGAGCAGTTCTTC,CASSQDPGLAGSSSYNEQFF
TRBJ2-7,TRBV5-6,-,-,TGTGCCAGCAGCTCGACCCTCAAAGCCTACGAGCAGTACTTC,CASSSTLKAYEQYF
TRBJ1-1,TRBV7-3,TRBD1,-,TGTGCCAGCAGCCAGGGGGGAGAATTGGCTGGGGCTTTCTTT,CASSQGGELAGAFF
TRBJ2-7,TRBV19,TRBD1,-,TGTGCCGGACGACAGGGCCCCTACGAGCAGTACTTC,CAGRQGPYEQYF
TRBJ1-1,TRBV12-3/TRBV12-4,-,-,TGTGCCAGCAGAGACTTATGGGGGAACACTGAAGCTTTCTTT,CASRDLWGNTEAFF
TRBJ2-5,TRBV21-1,-,-,TGTGCCAGCATCAAGGGACAGGGGGCGCGAGTCAGAGAAGAGACCCAGTACTTC,CASIKGQGARVREETQYF
TRBJ2-1,TRBV9,TRBD2,-,TGTGCCAGCAGCGTAGAAGCGGGAGGGGGTGAGCAGTTCTTC,CASSVEAGGGEQFF
TRBJ2-7,TRBV30,-,-,TGTGCCTGGAGCTCGGGCACCTACGAGCAGTACTTC,CAWSSGTYEQYF
TRBJ2-1,TRBV4-1,-,-,TGCGCCAGCAGCCAATTGGACACATACAATGAGCAGTTCTTC,CASSQLDTYNEQFF
TRBJ1-2,TRBV9,-,-,TGTGCCAGCAGCCCGGGGGGCCTCTATGGCTACACCTTC,CASSPGGLYGYTF
TRBJ2-1,TRBV6-2/TRBV6-3,-,few,TGTGCCAGCTTAATTCGCGACATCCACCAGATTAGCGAGCAGTTCTTC,CASLIRDIHQISEQFF
TRBJ2-2,TRBV30,-,-,TGTGCCTGGAGTAGGCGGCCCGGGGAGCTGTTTTTT,CAWSRRPGELFF
TRBJ1-4,TRBV4-3,-,-,TGCGCCAGCAGCCCCACGGTGGGGAGACAGGTTAATGAAAAACTGTTTTTT,CASSPTVGRQVNEKLFF
TRBJ2-3,TRBV21-1,-,-,TGTGCCAGCAGCAAAGCAATCAGCGATACGCAGTATTTT,CASSKAISDTQYF
TRBJ1-1,TRBV3-1,-,-,TGTGCCAGCAGCCTGTTCGGGCTGAACACTGAAGCTTTCTTT,CASSLFGLNTEAFF
TRBJ2-2,TRBV24-1,-,-,TGTGCCACCAGTGATGTTTACAATTCAAACACCGGGGAGCTGTTTTTT,CATSDVYNSNTGELFF
TRBJ1-4,TRBV5-1,-,-,TGCGCCACCGATACAACTAATGAAAAACTGTTTTTT,CATDTTNEKLFF
TRBJ2-1,TRBV30,TRBD1,-,TGTGCCTGGTCGCAGGGGGCGCGCTTTGGGCAGTTCTTC,CAWSQGARFGQFF
TRBJ1-1,TRBV29-1,-,once,TGCAGCGTTCATCCCCGCCGGGGCACTGAAGCTTTCTTT,CSVHPRRGTEAFF
TRBJ2-5,TRBV10-3,-,-,TGTGCCATCACCCGGGACTCCCAAGAGACCCAGTACTTC,CAITRDSQETQYF
TRBJ1-1,TRBV30,-,-,TGTGCCTGGATTTACAGGGTTCGGGACACTGAAGCTTTCTTT,CAWIYRVRDTEAFF
TRBJ1-2,TRBV29-1,-,-,TGCAGCGTTGAAGATCCGGCCCGCCAATATGGCTACACCTTC,CSVEDPARQYGYTF